These T cell receptor beta chains were read from a single sample in a study of immune characterization of retroperitoneal liposarcoma. A single record per CDR3 protein comes from TCRdb applying MiXCR to the PCR reads. The data contain fewer than 20,000 distinct CDR3 sequences, under 45% of them singletons. The material sequenced was blood. The origin of the receptors is a male donor with retroperitoneal liposarcoma. The CDR3 runs from the conserved cysteine through the conserved F or W. A D gene is named only where the DNA matches it firmly. Clone size, where shown, is once, few, many, or a class for clones that have expanded.

NA	NA	TRBV11-3	TRBJ2-1	TGTGCCAGCAGTTCTGGGGTTGAGCAGTTCTTC	CASSSGVEQFF
NA	NA	TRBV6-1	TRBJ1-5	TGTGCCAGCAGGCGACAGGGCAATCAGCCCCAGCATTTT	CASRRQGNQPQHF
TRBD2	few	TRBV6-5	TRBJ2-1	TGTGCCAGCATTAGTACGGGGGGGGGAAATGAGCAGTTCTTC	CASISTGGGNEQFF
NA	NA	TRBV12-3/TRBV12-4	TRBJ1-6	TGTGCCAGCAGTTTAGCGCCTGCGGGGAATTCACCCCTCCACTTT	CASSLAPAGNSPLHF
NA	few	TRBV12-3/TRBV12-4	TRBJ2-3	TGTGCCAGCAGTTTCCGGGACGGTGGCACAGATACGCAGTATTTT	CASSFRDGGTDTQYF
NA	NA	TRBV6-1	TRBJ2-2	TGTGCCAGCAGTGCGTTACAAAACACCGGGGCGCTGTTTTTT	CASSALQNTGALFF
NA	NA	TRBV7-2	TRBJ1-1	TGTGCCAGCAGCCCAAAGAGGCTGTTCTGGGCCGGGGACACTGAAGCTTTCTTT	CASSPKRLFWAGDTEAFF
NA	NA	TRBV4-1	TRBJ2-5	TGCGCCAGCAGCCAAGAGTCAGGCAGGGCCCAAGAGACCCAGTACTTC	CASSQESGRAQETQYF
NA	many	TRBV6-1	TRBJ1-6	TGTGCCAGCAGTGAGTGGGGCAGGGATTCACCCCTCCACTTT	CASSEWGRDSPLHF
TRBD2	few	TRBV12-5	TRBJ2-4	TGTGCTAGTGGTTTCCGACCTATAGCGGGAAAGGTTCTAGCCAAAAACATTCAGTACTTC	CASGFRPIAGKVLAKNIQYF
NA	NA	TRBV6-1	TRBJ2-1	TGTGCCAGCAAAAGGGGTTCCTACAATGAGCAGTTCTTC	CASKRGSYNEQFF
NA	once	TRBV12-3/TRBV12-4	TRBJ1-2	TGTGCCAGCGGGCTTACTAACTATGGCTACACCTTC	CASGLTNYGYTF
TRBD2	medium-sized	TRBV12-3/TRBV12-4	TRBJ2-1	TGTGCCAGCAGTTTAGTAGCGGGAGGGTACAATGAGCAGTTCTTC	CASSLVAGGYNEQFF
NA	many	TRBV6-6	TRBJ2-3	TGTGCCAGCAGTACAAGCGGGCTATCAGATACGCAGTATTTT	CASSTSGLSDTQYF
TRBD1	NA	TRBV5-6	TRBJ2-1	TGTGCCAGCAGCTTCTCCGGGACAGGTCTTAGCTCCTACGAGCAGTTCTTC	CASSFSGTGLSSYEQFF
TRBD2	NA	TRBV7-3	TRBJ2-1	TGTGCCAGCAGCCAGGCGGGGGTGGGGGATGAGCAGTTCTTC	CASSQAGVGDEQFF
TRBD2	NA	TRBV6-1	TRBJ2-1	TGTGCCAGCAGTGGAGGGACTAAGGTGAACATTCAGTTCTTC	CASSGGTKVNIQFF
TRBD2	NA	TRBV5-3	TRBJ2-3	TGTGCCAGCAGCTCGTGGACTAGCGGGGGGGCTTGGTCGTGGTATTTT	CASSSWTSGGAWSWYF
TRBD1	NA	TRBV6-9	TRBJ2-3	TGTGCCAGCATTTATTACAGGGGCGGTGGGTACAATGAGCAGTTCTTT	CASIYYRGGGYNEQFF
NA	NA	TRBV10-2	TRBJ2-3	TGCGCCAGCAGTGACCCGATACGCACAGATACGCAGTATTTT	CASSDPIRTDTQYF
TRBD2	medium-sized	TRBV6-1	TRBJ2-1	TGTGCCAGCAGTGAAGCGGCGGGAGGGTCTTTCTACGAGCAGTTCTTC	CASSEAAGGSFYEQFF
TRBD2	NA	TRBV5-6	TRBJ2-5	TGTGCCAGCAGCTTTCGGGGGCGGAGGCTAGCGGGAGGGCCCGAGGAAGAGACCCAGTACTTC	CASSFRGRRLAGGPEEETQYF
TRBD1	NA	TRBV4-1	TRBJ2-4	TGCGCCAGCAGCGCCCGGACAGGGGAACTAACCTACAATGAGCAGTACTTC	CASSARTGELTYNEQYF
NA	NA	TRBV11-2	TRBJ2-1	TGTGCCAGCAGGGCAGCAGGAGGCTACAATGAGCAGTTCTTC	CASRAAGGYNEQFF